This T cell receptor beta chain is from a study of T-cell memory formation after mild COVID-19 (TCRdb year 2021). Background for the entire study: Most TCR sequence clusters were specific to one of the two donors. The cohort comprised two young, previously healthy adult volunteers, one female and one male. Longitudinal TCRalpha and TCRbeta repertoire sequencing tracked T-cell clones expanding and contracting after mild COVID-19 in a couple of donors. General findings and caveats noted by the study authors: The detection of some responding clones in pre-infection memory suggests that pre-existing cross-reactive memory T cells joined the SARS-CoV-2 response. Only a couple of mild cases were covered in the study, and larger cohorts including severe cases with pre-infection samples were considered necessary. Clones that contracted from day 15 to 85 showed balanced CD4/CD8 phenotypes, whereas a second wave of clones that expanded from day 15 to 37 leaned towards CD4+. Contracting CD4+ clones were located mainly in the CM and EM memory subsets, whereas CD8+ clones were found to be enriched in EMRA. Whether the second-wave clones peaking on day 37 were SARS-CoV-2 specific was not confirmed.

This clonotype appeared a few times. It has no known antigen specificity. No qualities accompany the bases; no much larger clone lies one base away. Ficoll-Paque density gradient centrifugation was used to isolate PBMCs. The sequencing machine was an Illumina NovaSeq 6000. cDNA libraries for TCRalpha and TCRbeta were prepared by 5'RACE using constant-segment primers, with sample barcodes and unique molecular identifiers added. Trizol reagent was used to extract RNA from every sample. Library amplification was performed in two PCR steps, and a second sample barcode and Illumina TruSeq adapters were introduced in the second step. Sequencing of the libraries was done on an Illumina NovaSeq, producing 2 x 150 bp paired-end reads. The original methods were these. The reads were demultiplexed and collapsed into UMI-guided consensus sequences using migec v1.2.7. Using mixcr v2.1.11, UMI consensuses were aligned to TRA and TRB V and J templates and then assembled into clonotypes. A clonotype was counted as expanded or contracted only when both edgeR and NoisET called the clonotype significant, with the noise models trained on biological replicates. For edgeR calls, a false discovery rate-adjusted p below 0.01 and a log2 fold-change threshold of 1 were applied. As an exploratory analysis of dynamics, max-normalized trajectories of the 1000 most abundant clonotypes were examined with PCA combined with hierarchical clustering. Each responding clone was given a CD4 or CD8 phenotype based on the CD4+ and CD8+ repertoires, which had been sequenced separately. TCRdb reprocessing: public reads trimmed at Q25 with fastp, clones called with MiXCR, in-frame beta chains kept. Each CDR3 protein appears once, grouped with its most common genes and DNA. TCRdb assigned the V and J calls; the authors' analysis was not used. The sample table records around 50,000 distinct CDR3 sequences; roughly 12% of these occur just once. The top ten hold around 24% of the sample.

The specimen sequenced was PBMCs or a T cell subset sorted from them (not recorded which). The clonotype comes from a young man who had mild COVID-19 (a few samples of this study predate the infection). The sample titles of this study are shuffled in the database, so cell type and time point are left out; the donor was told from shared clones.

The sequence in DNA is TGTGCCAGCAGCCCGGGGGCACAAGGCCACGAGCAGTACTTC. This is translated as CASSPGAQGHEQYF. The sequence links TRBV7-9 to TRBJ2-7; the D gene is possibly TRBD1 or TRBD2, each agreeing over 6 bases. The CDR3, from cysteine to phenylalanine, totals 14 residues. Only the CDR3 region is kept as DNA, spanning 42 bases read in frame from base 1. V is cut by 5 bases and J by 5 bases, and the space between the germline ends is 16 bases. From the germline V gene (reference sequence), CDR1 is SEHNR and CDR2 is FQNEAQ.